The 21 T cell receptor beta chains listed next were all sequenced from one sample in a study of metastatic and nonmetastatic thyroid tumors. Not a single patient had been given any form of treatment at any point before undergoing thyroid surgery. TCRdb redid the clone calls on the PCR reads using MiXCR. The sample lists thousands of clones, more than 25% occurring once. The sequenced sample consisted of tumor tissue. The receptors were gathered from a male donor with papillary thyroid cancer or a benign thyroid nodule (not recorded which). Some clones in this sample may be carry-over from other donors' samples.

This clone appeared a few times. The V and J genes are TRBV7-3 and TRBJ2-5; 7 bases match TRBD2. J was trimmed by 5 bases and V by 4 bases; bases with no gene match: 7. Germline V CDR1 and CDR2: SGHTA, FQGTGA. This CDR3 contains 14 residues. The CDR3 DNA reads TGTGCCAGCAGCTCGGGGGGTCGAGGGGAGACCCAGTACTTC. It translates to CASSSGGRGETQYF.

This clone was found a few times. For the CDR3, the DNA is TGTGCCAGCAGGTCTAGCGGGGGGTCCTACGAGCAGTACTTC. Translation: CASRSSGGSYEQYF. The V call is TRBV7-2, the J call TRBJ2-7; 11 positions match TRBD2. Germline-derived CDR1 and CDR2 are SGHTA and FQGNSA. The CDR3 loop spans 14 amino acids. V was pared by 6 bases and J by 1 base, with 2 bases of the junction left unmatched.

The CDR3 reads CASSLAGATDTQYF. CDR3 DNA: TGTGCCAGCAGTTTAGCGGGAGCCACAGATACGCAGTATTTT. J is TRBJ2-3 and V is TRBV27; 7 nucleotides match TRBD2. There are 14 residues in the CDR3. V trimming: 2 bases; J trimming: 2 bases; junction bases outside the gene matches: 1. Per germline, CDR1 MNHEY and CDR2 SMNVEV (reference sequence).

CDR3 in DNA: TGCGCCAGCAGCTTGGTCATCGGGTCCTATAATTCACCCCTCCACTTT. Protein: CASSLVIGSYNSPLHF. The chain recombines TRBV5-1 with TRBJ1-6; D ambiguous. Deletions cut 0 bases from V and 1 base from J, with 8 bases between. The germline V gene encodes CDR1 SGHRS and CDR2 YFSETQ. The CDR3 totals 16 residues.

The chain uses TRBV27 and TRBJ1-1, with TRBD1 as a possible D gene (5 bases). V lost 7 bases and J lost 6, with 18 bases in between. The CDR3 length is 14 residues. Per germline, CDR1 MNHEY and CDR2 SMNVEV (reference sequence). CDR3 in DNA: TGTGCCAGCAATAGTGGGGCGTTCATACCTGAAGCTTTCTTT. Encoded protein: CASNSGAFIPEAFF.

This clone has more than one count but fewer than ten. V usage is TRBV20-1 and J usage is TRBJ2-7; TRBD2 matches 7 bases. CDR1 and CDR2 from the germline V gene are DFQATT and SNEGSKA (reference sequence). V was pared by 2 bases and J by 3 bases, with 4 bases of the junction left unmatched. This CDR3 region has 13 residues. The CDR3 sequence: CSARSGTFYEQYF. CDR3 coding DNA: TGCAGTGCTAGAAGCGGGACCTTCTACGAGCAGTACTTC.

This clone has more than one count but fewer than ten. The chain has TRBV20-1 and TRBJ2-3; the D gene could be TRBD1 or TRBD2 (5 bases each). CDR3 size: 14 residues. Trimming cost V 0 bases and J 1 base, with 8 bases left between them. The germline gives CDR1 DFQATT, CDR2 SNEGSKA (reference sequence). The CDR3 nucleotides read TGCAGTGCTAGAGAGGGGGAAGGCACAGATACGCAGTATTTT. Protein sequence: CSAREGEGTDTQYF.

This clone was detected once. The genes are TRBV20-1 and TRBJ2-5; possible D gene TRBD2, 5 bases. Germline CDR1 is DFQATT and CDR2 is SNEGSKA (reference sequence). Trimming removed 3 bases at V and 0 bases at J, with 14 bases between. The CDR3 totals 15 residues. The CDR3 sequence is CSASSLQRYQETQYF. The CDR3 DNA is TGCAGTGCTAGTTCTTTGCAGCGGTACCAAGAGACCCAGTACTTC.

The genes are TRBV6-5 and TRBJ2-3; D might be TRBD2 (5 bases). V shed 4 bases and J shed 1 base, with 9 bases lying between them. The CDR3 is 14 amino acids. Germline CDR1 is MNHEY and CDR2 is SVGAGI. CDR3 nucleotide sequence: TGTGCCAGCAGTTCAATGGAGGGCACAGATACGCAGTATTTT. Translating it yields CASSSMEGTDTQYF.

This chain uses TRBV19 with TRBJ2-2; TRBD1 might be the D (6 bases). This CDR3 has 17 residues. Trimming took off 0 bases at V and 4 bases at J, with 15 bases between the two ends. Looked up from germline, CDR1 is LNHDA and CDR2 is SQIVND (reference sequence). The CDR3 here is CASSIDRAGVTTGELFF. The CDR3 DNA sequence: TGTGCCAGTAGTATAGACAGGGCAGGGGTAACCACCGGGGAGCTGTTTTTT.

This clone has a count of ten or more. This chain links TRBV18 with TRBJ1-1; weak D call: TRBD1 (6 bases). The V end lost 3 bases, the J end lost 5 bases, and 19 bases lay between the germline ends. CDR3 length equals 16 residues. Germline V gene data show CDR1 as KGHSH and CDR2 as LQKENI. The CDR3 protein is CASSPSLQGHGTEAFF. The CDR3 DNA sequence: TGTGCCAGCTCACCCTCATTACAGGGTCACGGAACTGAAGCTTTCTTT.

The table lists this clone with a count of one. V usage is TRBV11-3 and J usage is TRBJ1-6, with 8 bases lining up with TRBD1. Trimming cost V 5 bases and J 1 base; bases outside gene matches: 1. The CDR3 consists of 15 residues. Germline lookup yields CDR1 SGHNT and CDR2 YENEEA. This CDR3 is CASSRTGSYNSPLHF. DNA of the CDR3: TGTGCCAGCAGCAGGACAGGGTCCTATAATTCACCCCTCCACTTT.

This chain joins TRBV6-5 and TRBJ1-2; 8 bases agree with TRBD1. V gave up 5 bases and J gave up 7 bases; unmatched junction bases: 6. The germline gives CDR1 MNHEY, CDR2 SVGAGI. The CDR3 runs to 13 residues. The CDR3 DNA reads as TGTGCCAGCAGTAACAGGGACAGGTCTGGCTACACCTTC. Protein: CASSNRDRSGYTF.

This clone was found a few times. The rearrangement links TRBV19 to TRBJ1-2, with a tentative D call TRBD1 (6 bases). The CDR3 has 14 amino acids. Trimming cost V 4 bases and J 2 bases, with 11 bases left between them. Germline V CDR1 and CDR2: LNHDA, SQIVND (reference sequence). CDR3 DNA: TGTGCCAGTAGTAGTTCCGGACAGAACTATGGCTACACCTTC. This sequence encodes CASSSSGQNYGYTF. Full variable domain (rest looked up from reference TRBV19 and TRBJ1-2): DGGITQSPKYLFRKEGQNVTLSCEQNLNHDAMYWYRQDPGQGLRLIYYSQIVNDFQKGDIAEGYSVSREKKESFPLTVTSAQKNPTAFYLCASSSSGQNYGYTFGSGTRLTVV.

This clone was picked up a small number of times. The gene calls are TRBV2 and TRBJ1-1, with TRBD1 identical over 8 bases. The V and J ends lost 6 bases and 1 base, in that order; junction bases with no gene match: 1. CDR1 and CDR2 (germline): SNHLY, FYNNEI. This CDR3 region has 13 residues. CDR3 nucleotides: TGTGCCAGCAGGCAGGGGGCGAACACTGAAGCTTTCTTT. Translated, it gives CASRQGANTEAFF.

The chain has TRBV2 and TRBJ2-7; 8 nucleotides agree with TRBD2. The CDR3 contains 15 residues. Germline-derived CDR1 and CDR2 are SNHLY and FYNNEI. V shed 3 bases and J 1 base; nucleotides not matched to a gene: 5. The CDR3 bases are TGTGCCAGCAGTGAGAGACTAGCGAGTTCCTACGAGCAGTACTTC. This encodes CASSERLASSYEQYF.

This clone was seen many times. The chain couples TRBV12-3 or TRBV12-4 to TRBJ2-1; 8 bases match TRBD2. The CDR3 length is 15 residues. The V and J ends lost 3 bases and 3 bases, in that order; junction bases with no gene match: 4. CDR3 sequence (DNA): TGTGCCAGCAGTTTTGGTAGCGGGGTCTACAATGAGCAGTTCTTC. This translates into CASSFGSGVYNEQFF.

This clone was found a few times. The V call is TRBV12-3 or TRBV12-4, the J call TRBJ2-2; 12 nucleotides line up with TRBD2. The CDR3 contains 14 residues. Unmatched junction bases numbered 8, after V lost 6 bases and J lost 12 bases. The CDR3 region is CASRPGLAGLQLFF. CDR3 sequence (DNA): TGTGCCAGCAGACCAGGACTAGCGGGACTCCAGCTGTTTTTT.

For the CDR3, the DNA is TGCGCCAGCAGCTGGGGAAACACCGGGGAGCTGTTTTTT. It is translated as CASSWGNTGELFF. The chain is built from TRBV5-1 and TRBJ2-2; D is unclear. This CDR3 has 13 amino acids. The V end was cut by 3 bases, the J end by 2 bases, with 5 bases between. Germline CDR1 is SGHRS and CDR2 is YFSETQ.

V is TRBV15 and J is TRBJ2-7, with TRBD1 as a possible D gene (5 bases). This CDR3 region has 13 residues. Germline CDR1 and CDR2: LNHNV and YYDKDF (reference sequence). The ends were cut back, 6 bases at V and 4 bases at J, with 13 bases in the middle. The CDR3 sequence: CATRDTSGYEQYF. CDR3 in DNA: TGTGCCACCAGGGACACCTCGGGTTACGAGCAGTACTTC.

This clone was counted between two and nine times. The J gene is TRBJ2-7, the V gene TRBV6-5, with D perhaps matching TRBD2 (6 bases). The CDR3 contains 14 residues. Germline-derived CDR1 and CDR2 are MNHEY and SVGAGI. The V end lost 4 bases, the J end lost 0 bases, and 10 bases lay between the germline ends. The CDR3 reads CASSLPGSSYEQYF. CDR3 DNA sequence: TGTGCCAGCAGTTTGCCCGGGAGCTCCTACGAGCAGTACTTC.